What follows are 32 T cell receptor beta chains derived from one specimen sequenced in a study of T cells in Graves' hyperthyroidism and ophthalmopathy. Regions amplified from RNA transcripts were the TCR beta CDR3 regions. The HTBI primer set served for first-round RT-PCR of the TCR CDR3. TCRdb fed the multiplex PCR reads into MiXCR, producing one record per CDR3 protein. The repertoire consists of some 550,000 distinct CDR3 sequences, with less than 25% occurring once and the leading ten covering approximately 25%. Sequenced material: blood. These receptors were obtained from a young man with Graves' hyperthyroidism.

In its sample, this clonotype was seen many times. This rearrangement joins TRBV5-1 to TRBJ1-2, with 7 bases matching TRBD1. The germline V gene has CDR1 SGHRS and CDR2 YFSETQ. After removal of 3 bases from V and 5 bases from J, the junction contained 16 bases not matched to a gene. This CDR3 has 17 residues. The CDR3 protein is CASSSRVRDSLDYGYTF. The CDR3 DNA is TGCGCCAGCAGCTCGCGAGTCCGGGACAGCCTGGATTATGGCTACACCTTC.

The rearrangement uses TRBV24-1 and TRBJ2-5; TRBD1 matches 8 bases. The germline gives CDR1 KGHDR, CDR2 SFDVKD. There are 14 residues in the CDR3. J was trimmed by 5 bases and V by 0 bases; bases with no gene match: 1. CDR3: CATSDLQGAETQYF. The CDR3 coding sequence is TGTGCCACCAGTGATTTGCAGGGGGCGGAGACCCAGTACTTC.

This clonotype has ten or more counts. The chain recombines TRBV7-9 with TRBJ1-1; D call uncertain. The CDR3 is 14 amino acids. Germline V gene data show CDR1 as SEHNR and CDR2 as FQNEAQ (reference sequence). Deletions cut 3 bases from V and 0 bases from J, with 8 bases between. DNA of the CDR3: TGTGCCAGCAGCTTGAAGGTCGTGAACACTGAAGCTTTCTTT. Its protein is CASSLKVVNTEAFF.

The sample holds many counts of this clonotype. The J gene is TRBJ2-2, the V gene TRBV12-3 or TRBV12-4, with D possibly TRBD2 on 5 matching bases. This CDR3 is 13 amino acids long. The germline V and J ends were trimmed by 8 bases and 1 base, with 8 bases remaining between them. CDR3 in DNA: TGTGCCAGCCTGGAGGAGAACACCGGGGAGCTGTTTTTT. As protein: CASLEENTGELFF.

The chain uses TRBV11-3 and TRBJ2-2, with 7 bases identical to TRBD1. V lost 6 bases to trimming and J lost 7 bases; unmatched junction nucleotides: 8. Germline loops: CDR1 SGHNT, CDR2 YENEEA. This CDR3 region has 14 residues. The CDR3 bases are TGTGCCAGCAGGGACCAGGGGGATATCGGGGAGCTGTTTTTT. Protein: CASRDQGDIGELFF.

CDR3 region: CASSDGVVWQPQHF. CDR3 DNA sequence: TGTGCCAGTAGCGACGGGGTGGTATGGCAGCCCCAGCATTTT. This rearrangement joins TRBV19 to TRBJ1-5; D remains ambiguous. This CDR3 spans 14 amino acids. Deletions cut 6 bases from V and 7 bases from J, with 16 bases between. Germline CDR1 is LNHDA and CDR2 is SQIVND (reference sequence). The full variable domain, in which reference TRBV19 and TRBJ1-5 provide the parts outside the CDR3, is DGGITQSPKYLFRKEGQNVTLSCEQNLNHDAMYWYRQDPGQGLRLIYYSQIVNDFQKGDIAEGYSVSREKKESFPLTVTSAQKNPTAFYLCASSDGVVWQPQHFGDGTRLSIL.

The CDR3 loop is CASSGQQGAYGYTF. The CDR3 DNA is TGTGCCAGTAGTGGGCAACAGGGGGCCTATGGCTACACCTTC. The chain recombines TRBV19 with TRBJ1-2, with 9 bases fitting TRBD1. Germline values: CDR1 LNHDA, CDR2 SQIVND (reference sequence). V shed 5 bases, J shed 4 bases, and the junction held 5 bases outside the gene matches. The CDR3 covers 14 residues.

The gene calls are TRBV6-1 and TRBJ1-6; 7 bases match TRBD1. Germline V gene lookup returns CDR1 MNHNS and CDR2 SASEGT. The CDR3 contains 15 residues. V shed 6 bases and J 7 bases; nucleotides not matched to a gene: 9. In DNA, the CDR3 is TGTGCCAGCAGGATAGGGACAGCCGGAAATTCACCCCTCCACTTT. It yields the protein CASRIGTAGNSPLHF.

This clonotype was recorded many times. The chain recombines TRBV6-1 with TRBJ1-5; D gene uncertain. The CDR3 covers 16 residues. The germline V gene has CDR1 MNHNS and CDR2 SASEGT. With 6 bases removed from V and 3 bases from J, the gap between germline ends came to 18 bases. The CDR3 DNA follows: TGTGCCAGCAGCCGAACAGACCTGGGCCACAATCAGCCCCAGCATTTT. Protein product: CASSRTDLGHNQPQHF.

This clonotype was counted ten times or more. The chain joins TRBV2 to TRBJ1-2; no firm D call. Germline lookup yields CDR1 SNHLY and CDR2 FYNNEI. V was cut by 0 bases and J by 4 bases, with 12 bases left in between. This CDR3 has 15 residues. The CDR3 sequence: CASSEAMGTFYGYTF. For the CDR3, the DNA is TGTGCCAGCAGTGAAGCGATGGGCACTTTCTATGGCTACACCTTC.

This clonotype was recorded a few times. This chain uses TRBV6-1 with TRBJ1-5, with D unresolved. The CDR3 sequence is 16 residues long. The germline V and J ends were trimmed by 6 bases and 0 bases, with 15 bases remaining between them. Germline-derived CDR1 and CDR2 are MNHNS and SASEGT. CDR3 in amino acids: CASSVTFTDSNQPQHF. Here the CDR3 DNA reads TGTGCCAGCAGCGTGACCTTCACAGATAGCAATCAGCCCCAGCATTTT.

J is TRBJ2-5 and V is TRBV6-1; D is perhaps TRBD1 (7 bases). Per the germline V gene, CDR1 is MNHNS and CDR2 is SASEGT. This CDR3 has 14 residues. Between the trimmed V and J ends, which lost 7 bases and 9 bases, there was a span of 21 bases. The CDR3 sequence: CASTSQGGPEAQYF. As DNA, the CDR3 is TGTGCCAGCACCTCTCAGGGGGGACCTGAGGCCCAGTACTTC.

This clonotype was seen ten or more times. J is TRBJ2-5 and V is TRBV12-3 or TRBV12-4, with D unclear. CDR3 size: 12 residues. V was clipped by 4 bases and J by 7 bases, with 10 bases between them. The CDR3 bases are TGTGCCAGCAGTTCACTGGGCGGGACCCAGTACTTC. Residues: CASSSLGGTQYF.

This clonotype was picked up many times. The chain recombines TRBV27 with TRBJ1-1; 8 bases are a match to TRBD1. With 4 bases clipped from V and 4 bases from J, the junction kept 5 bases outside the gene matches. This CDR3 is 14 amino acids long. Per the germline V gene, CDR1 is MNHEY and CDR2 is SMNVEV (reference sequence). CDR3 in amino acids: CASSSQGAGTEAFF. In DNA, the CDR3 is TGTGCCAGCAGTTCCCAGGGGGCAGGCACTGAAGCTTTCTTT.

Ten or more counts support this clonotype. This sequence joins TRBV6-1 and TRBJ1-2; the D is unclear. Germline V CDR1 and CDR2: MNHNS, SASEGT. V lost 2 bases and J lost 4, with 11 bases in between. The CDR3 totals 14 residues. The CDR3 sequence: CASSESRTGYGYTF. CDR3 in DNA: TGTGCCAGCAGTGAATCTCGTACGGGCTATGGCTACACCTTC.

This clonotype was seen ten or more times. This chain connects TRBV7-9 to TRBJ1-1; 7 positions match TRBD1. CDR3 length equals 15 residues. Trimming cost V 4 bases and J 5 bases; bases outside gene matches: 10. CDR1 and CDR2 from the germline V gene are SEHNR and FQNEAQ (reference sequence). This CDR3 is CASSSNRGGGTEAFF. The CDR3, as DNA: TGTGCCAGCAGCTCAAACAGGGGCGGGGGAACTGAAGCTTTCTTT.

This clonotype turned up a few times. It may be a read error: a sequence one base away is much more abundant. The chain carries TRBV20-1 and TRBJ2-5, with D possibly called TRBD1 or TRBD2 (5 bases each). Germline CDR1 is DFQATT and CDR2 is SNEGSKA (reference sequence). The CDR3 length is 13 residues. V was trimmed by 3 bases and J by 7 bases, leaving 15 bases between them. The CDR3, as DNA: TGCAGTGCTAGTAAGGGTTTCGGGGCGACCCAGTACTTC. This sequence encodes CSASKGFGATQYF.

This clonotype showed up just a few times. The rearrangement uses TRBV4-1 and TRBJ1-1; D might be TRBD1 (5 bases). Trimming removed 0 bases at V and 4 bases at J, with 12 bases between. The CDR3 length is 15 residues. The V gene's germline CDR1 is MGHRA and CDR2 YSYEKL. CDR3 DNA sequence: TGCGCCAGCAGCCAAGATGGAACAGGCGGCACTGAAGCTTTCTTT. Translated, it gives CASSQDGTGGTEAFF.

In this sample, this clonotype turned up a few times. The V gene is TRBV4-1, the J gene TRBJ1-1; D is unresolved. V dropped 4 bases and J dropped 0 bases, with 15 bases sitting between them. The V gene's germline CDR1 is MGHRA and CDR2 YSYEKL. This CDR3 has 16 residues. The CDR3 DNA reads TGCGCCAGCAGCCTTAGGGTAGACACAGTGAACACTGAAGCTTTCTTT. Translating gives CASSLRVDTVNTEAFF.

This clonotype was seen ten or more times. V is TRBV6-2 or TRBV6-3 and J is TRBJ1-1; D is unclear. CDR1 is MNHEY and CDR2 is SVGEGT in the germline V gene. The germline V and J ends were trimmed by 2 bases and 0 bases, with 16 bases remaining between them. The CDR3 has 17 amino acids. CDR3 nucleotide sequence: TGTGCCAGCAGTTACATACCGGGAGGAATCATGAACACTGAAGCTTTCTTT. This codes for CASSYIPGGIMNTEAFF.

Many counts were recorded for this clonotype. A read error may produce the germline difference seen at one junction end. V gene TRBV2 combines with J gene TRBJ2-7; D possibly corresponds to TRBD2 (6 bases). CDR3 length: 11 amino acids. The germline CDR1 and CDR2 sequences are SNHLY and FYNNEI. The CDR3 is CVSSGGYEQYF. CDR3 DNA sequence: TGTGTCAGCAGTGGGGGGTACGAGCAGTACTTC.

In its sample, this clonotype was seen many times. The chain combines TRBV20-1 with TRBJ1-2; D gene unclear. There are 11 residues in the CDR3. V was clipped by 1 base and J by 10 bases, with 10 bases between them. Per the germline V gene, CDR1 is DFQATT and CDR2 is SNEGSKA (reference sequence). Written as DNA, the CDR3 is TGCAGTGCTAGAGTTGACGGGGTCTACACCTTC. It codes for CSARVDGVYTF.

This clonotype was seen a few times. V is TRBV15 and J is TRBJ2-4; D unresolved. The CDR3 sequence is 11 residues long. Germline V gives CDR1 LNHNV, CDR2 YYDKDF (reference sequence). Trimming left V 9 bases short and J 6 bases short, with 9 bases between. CDR3 residues: CATGDGNIQYF. Written as DNA, the CDR3 is TGTGCCACAGGAGACGGAAACATTCAGTACTTC.

This clonotype was detected a few times. The chain joins TRBV20-1 to TRBJ1-2; the match to TRBD1 covers 8 bases. The junction had 10 bases not matched to a gene; V was cut back by 3 bases and J by 7 bases. The V gene's germline CDR1 is DFQATT and CDR2 SNEGSKA (reference sequence). The CDR3 totals 14 residues. The CDR3 spells CSARSDRDAVGYTF. CDR3 nucleotide sequence: TGCAGTGCTAGGTCGGACAGGGATGCTGTTGGCTACACCTTC.

This clonotype showed up many times. The chain uses TRBV2 and TRBJ2-7; D uncertain. The CDR3 is 11 residues long. The germline V gene encodes CDR1 SNHLY and CDR2 FYNNEI. Trimming removed 3 bases at V and 4 bases at J, with 4 bases between. The CDR3 DNA sequence: TGTGCCAGCAGTGAGGTTTACGAGCAGTACTTC. As protein: CASSEVYEQYF.

This clonotype was observed at least ten times. The V and J genes are TRBV4-1 and TRBJ2-5, with 9 nucleotides matching TRBD1. Germline V gives CDR1 MGHRA, CDR2 YSYEKL. The CDR3 has 14 residues. The junction had 8 bases not matched to a gene; V was cut back by 8 bases and J by 4 bases. Here the CDR3 DNA reads TGCGCCAGCGCGATGACAGGGGGTGGAGAGACCCAGTACTTC. Translated, it gives CASAMTGGGETQYF.

The rearrangement uses TRBV5-4 and TRBJ2-5, with 12 bases matching TRBD2. The CDR3 extends over 15 amino acids. Germline CDR1 SGHNT, CDR2 YYREEE (reference sequence). The junction had 6 bases not matched to a gene; V was cut back by 4 bases and J by 5 bases. The CDR3: CASSETSGSFETQYF. In nucleotides, the CDR3 is TGTGCCAGCAGCGAGACTAGCGGGAGCTTCGAGACCCAGTACTTC.

This clonotype was seen repeatedly, ten times or more. The rearrangement links TRBV7-8 to TRBJ2-7; D is possibly TRBD1 or TRBD2 (6 bases each). In germline, CDR1 is SGHVS, CDR2 FQNEAQ. V lost 1 base, J lost 4 bases, and 14 bases lay in between. The CDR3 is 15 amino acids. The CDR3 region has the DNA TGTGCCAGCAGCTTAGTTGGGGGGCGATGGTACGAGCAGTACTTC. Translation: CASSLVGGRWYEQYF.

This clonotype was recorded at least ten times. The genes are TRBV6-4 and TRBJ1-2; 8 nucleotides agree with TRBD1. This CDR3 is 17 amino acids long. Germline V gene data show CDR1 as MRHNA and CDR2 as SNTAGT. After removal of 5 bases from V and 6 bases from J, the junction contained 17 bases not matched to a gene. CDR3 nucleotide sequence: TGTGCCAGCAGTCCCAAACTGCAGGGGGCGATGGGTGATGGCTACACCTTC. The encoded protein is CASSPKLQGAMGDGYTF.

This clonotype was detected many times. The rearrangement uses TRBV20-1 and TRBJ1-5, with 8 bases aligning to TRBD1. Germline loops: CDR1 DFQATT, CDR2 SNEGSKA (reference sequence). This CDR3 is 14 amino acids long. V trimming: 3 bases; J trimming: 2 bases; junction bases outside the gene matches: 3. The CDR3 protein is CSARPGQGNQPQHF. The DNA of the CDR3 is TGCAGTGCTAGGCCGGGACAGGGCAATCAGCCCCAGCATTTT.

This clonotype occurred many times. V is TRBV11-2 and J is TRBJ2-7; D ambiguous. Trimming cost V 3 bases and J 0 bases, with 6 bases left between them. Germline CDR1 reads SGHAT; CDR2 reads FQNNGV. The CDR3 totals 13 residues. The CDR3 sequence is CASSLDHSYEQYF. The DNA for the CDR3 is TGTGCCAGCAGCTTGGACCACTCCTACGAGCAGTACTTC.

V gene TRBV6-2 or TRBV6-3 combines with J gene TRBJ1-1; no firm D call. In germline, CDR1 is MNHEY, CDR2 SVGEGT. The V and J ends lost 6 bases and 4 bases respectively, with 15 bases between them. The CDR3 extends over 14 amino acids. The CDR3 coding sequence is TGTGCCAGCAGGTTGTGGAGGGATGGCACTGAAGCTTTCTTT. Protein product: CASRLWRDGTEAFF.